The 16 T cell receptor beta chains presented below share a single source sample, sequenced in a study of blood T cell repertoires in COVID-19. Clones were read by immunoSEQ multiplex PCR, and TCRdb kept only the in-frame ones, dropping some. The sample lists hundreds of thousands of clones, about 90% occurring once. Sequencing was performed on PBMCs or T cells enriched from blood (not recorded which). The receptors stem from a woman in her twenties or thirties who had recovered from COVID-19.

This chain joins TRBV6-5 and TRBJ1-5, with TRBD1 identical over 10 bases. This CDR3 region has 16 residues. V was pared by 3 bases and J by 3 bases, with 5 bases of the junction left unmatched. Per the germline V gene, CDR1 is MNHEY and CDR2 is SVGAGI. Here the CDR3 reads CASSYSGQGINQPQHF. Here the CDR3 DNA reads TGTGCCAGCAGTTATTCGGGACAGGGGATCAATCAGCCCCAGCATTTT.

This clone was seen only a few times. This chain uses TRBV24-1 with TRBJ2-5; 10 bases fit TRBD1. The CDR3 spans 14 residues. The junction had 3 bases not matched to a gene; V was cut back by 4 bases and J by 5 bases. Per the germline V gene, CDR1 is KGHDR and CDR2 is SFDVKD. CDR3 amino acids: CATSDPGQGETQYF. CDR3 nucleotides: TGTGCCACCAGTGACCCGGGACAGGGGGAGACCCAGTACTTC.

The CDR3 protein is CSVEEQGFYNEQFF. For the CDR3, the DNA is TGCAGCGTTGAGGAACAGGGATTCTACAATGAGCAGTTCTTC. This chain connects TRBV29-1 to TRBJ2-1; D is perhaps TRBD1 (6 bases). This CDR3 is built from 14 residues. V was cut by 3 bases and J by 3 bases, with 12 bases left in between. CDR1 is SQVTM and CDR2 is ANQGSEA in the germline V gene.

The chain recombines TRBV28 with TRBJ1-2; TRBD1 matches at 11 bases. The trim removed 7 bases at V and 5 bases at J, leaving 9 bases unmatched. The CDR3 extends over 15 amino acids. Germline V gene data show CDR1 as MDHEN and CDR2 as SYDVKM. As DNA, the CDR3 is TGTGCCAGCATCAACAACGGACAGGGGGCGTATGGCTACACCTTC. Its protein is CASINNGQGAYGYTF.

This chain joins TRBV27 and TRBJ2-6; TRBD1 matches 9 bases. This CDR3 spans 18 amino acids. Trimming cost V 3 bases and J 0 bases; bases outside gene matches: 6. Germline loops: CDR1 MNHEY, CDR2 SMNVEV (reference sequence). CDR3 bases: TGTGCCAGCAGTTTCCTAACAGGGGGCATCTCTGGGGCCAACGTCCTGACTTTC. Translated: CASSFLTGGISGANVLTF.

This sequence joins TRBV3-1 (or the pseudogene TRBV3-2) and TRBJ1-2, with D perhaps matching TRBD1 (6 bases). CDR3 length equals 13 residues. Per germline, CDR1 LGHDT and CDR2 YNNKEL (reference sequence). Between the trimmed V and J ends, which lost 3 bases and 8 bases, there was a span of 13 bases. The CDR3 spells CASSHAGAGGYTF. CDR3 DNA sequence: TGTGCCAGCAGCCACGCAGGGGCAGGAGGCTACACCTTC.

The rearrangement links TRBV7-2 to TRBJ1-3; D is unclear. Germline V CDR1 and CDR2: SGHTA, FQGNSA. The CDR3 is 17 residues long. Trimming took off 3 bases at V and 0 bases at J, with 15 bases between the two ends. CDR3 sequence (DNA): TGTGCCAGCAGCTTGCAGGAAGAGACTAACTCTGGAAACACCATATATTTT. This codes for CASSLQEETNSGNTIYF.

This clone was observed once. J is TRBJ1-1 and V is TRBV30, with D maybe TRBD1 (5 bases). Germline V gives CDR1 GTSNPN, CDR2 SVGIG (reference sequence). CDR3 size: 11 residues. V was cut by 3 bases and J by 10 bases, with 12 bases left in between. The CDR3, as DNA: TGTGCCTGGAGCGGGGGAGGTCGAGCTTTCTTT. This sequence encodes CAWSGGGRAFF.

The sample holds one count of this clone. Here the CDR3 reads CASQPSSGNTIYF. CDR3 in DNA: TGTGCCAGTCAACCCAGTTCCGGAAACACCATATATTTT. V usage is TRBV7-9 and J usage is TRBJ1-3; no reliable D call. Trimming took 9 bases from V and 4 from J, leaving 13 bases between them. CDR1 SEHNR and CDR2 FQNEAQ come from the germline V gene (reference sequence). The CDR3 length is 13 residues. Drawing the rest from reference TRBV7-9 and TRBJ1-3, the complete variable domain is DTGVSQNPRHKITKRGQNVTFRCDPISEHNRLYWYRQTLGQGPEFLTYFQNEAQLEKSRLLSDRFSAERPKGSFSTLEIQRTEQGDSAMYLCASQPSSGNTIYFGEGSWLTVV.

The chain has TRBV12-5 and TRBJ2-5; TRBD2 agrees at 9 bases. The junction had 10 bases not matched to a gene; V was cut back by 5 bases and J by 0 bases. This CDR3 has 17 amino acids. Germline CDR1 LGHNT, CDR2 FRNRAP. The CDR3 coding sequence is TGTGCTAGTGGTCCCAAAGGAGCGGGGGGTAACCAAGAGACCCAGTACTTC. Translation gives CASGPKGAGGNQETQYF. The full variable domain, with the rest looked up from reference TRBV12-5 and TRBJ2-5, is DARVTQTPRHKVTEMGQEVTMRCQPILGHNTVFWYRQTMMQGLELLAYFRNRAPLDDSGMPKDRFSAEMPDATLATLKIQPSEPRDSAVYFCASGPKGAGGNQETQYFGPGTRLLVL.

The chain has TRBV29-1 and TRBJ1-1; no definite D call. The CDR3 consists of 11 residues. V was pared by 6 bases and J by 7 bases, with 12 bases between. Germline CDR1 is SQVTM and CDR2 is ANQGSEA. CDR3 bases: TGCAGCGTCCCATCAGGTGGTGAAGCTTTCTTT. This codes for CSVPSGGEAFF.

The table lists this clone with a count of one. Other DNA sequences in the sample encode the same CDR3. The rearrangement joins TRBV5-1 to TRBJ2-7; the D gene is possibly TRBD2 (5 bases). Germline V CDR1 and CDR2: SGHRS, YFSETQ. Trimming left V 0 bases short and J 0 bases short, with 7 bases between. The CDR3 has 14 residues. The CDR3 nucleotides read TGCGCCAGCAGCTTGGCCGGGGACTCCTACGAGCAGTACTTC. Translation: CASSLAGDSYEQYF.

V gene TRBV24-1 combines with J gene TRBJ1-5; D possibly corresponds to TRBD1 (5 bases). The germline V and J ends were trimmed by 4 bases and 9 bases, with 18 bases remaining between them. The germline V gene encodes CDR1 KGHDR and CDR2 SFDVKD. The CDR3 has 15 residues. The CDR3 loop is CATSDGGERGGPQHF. CDR3 DNA sequence: TGTGCCACCAGTGACGGGGGGGAGCGAGGCGGGCCCCAGCATTTT.

This chain links TRBV7-9 with TRBJ1-6; 9 bases line up with TRBD1. The CDR3 covers 16 residues. V lost 4 bases and J lost 10; bases outside the gene matches: 11. In germline, CDR1 is SEHNR, CDR2 FQNEAQ (reference sequence). CDR3 nucleotides: TGTGCCAGCAGCTCGACCGGGACAGGGTCACAATCACCCCTCCACTTT. Protein sequence: CASSSTGTGSQSPLHF.

This rearrangement joins TRBV12-3 or TRBV12-4 to TRBJ1-1; possible D gene TRBD1, 5 bases. With 4 bases removed from V and 8 bases from J, the gap between germline ends came to 11 bases. CDR3 length equals 12 residues. The CDR3 coding sequence is TGTGCCAGCAGTTACTTGAACAGGGAAGCTTTCTTT. Its translation is CASSYLNREAFF.

V usage is TRBV18 and J usage is TRBJ1-6; a possible D gene is TRBD1 (5 bases). In germline, CDR1 is KGHSH, CDR2 LQKENI. Trimming removed 2 bases from V and 7 bases from J, with 15 bases in between. This CDR3 has 16 amino acids. CDR3 amino acids: CASSPVPTGENSPLHF. The CDR3 DNA sequence: TGTGCCAGCTCACCAGTCCCTACGGGGGAGAATTCACCCCTCCACTTT.